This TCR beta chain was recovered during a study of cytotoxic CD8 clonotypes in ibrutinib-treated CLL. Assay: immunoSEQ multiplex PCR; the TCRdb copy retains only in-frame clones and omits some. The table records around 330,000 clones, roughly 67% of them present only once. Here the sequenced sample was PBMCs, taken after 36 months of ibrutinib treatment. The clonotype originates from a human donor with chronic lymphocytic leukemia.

CDR3 coding DNA: TGCGCCAGCAGGCCCGCCAGGGGGCGAAAGTCCCGGCGGGGCAATCAGCCCCAGCATTTT. Protein sequence: CASRPARGRKSRRGNQPQHF. The rearrangement joins TRBV5-1 to TRBJ1-5, with 8 bases aligning to TRBD1. The V gene end was trimmed by 5 bases and the J gene end by 2 bases; junction bases not matched to a gene: 21. Germline V gene sequence: CDR1 SGHRS, CDR2 YFSETQ. The CDR3 is 20 residues long.